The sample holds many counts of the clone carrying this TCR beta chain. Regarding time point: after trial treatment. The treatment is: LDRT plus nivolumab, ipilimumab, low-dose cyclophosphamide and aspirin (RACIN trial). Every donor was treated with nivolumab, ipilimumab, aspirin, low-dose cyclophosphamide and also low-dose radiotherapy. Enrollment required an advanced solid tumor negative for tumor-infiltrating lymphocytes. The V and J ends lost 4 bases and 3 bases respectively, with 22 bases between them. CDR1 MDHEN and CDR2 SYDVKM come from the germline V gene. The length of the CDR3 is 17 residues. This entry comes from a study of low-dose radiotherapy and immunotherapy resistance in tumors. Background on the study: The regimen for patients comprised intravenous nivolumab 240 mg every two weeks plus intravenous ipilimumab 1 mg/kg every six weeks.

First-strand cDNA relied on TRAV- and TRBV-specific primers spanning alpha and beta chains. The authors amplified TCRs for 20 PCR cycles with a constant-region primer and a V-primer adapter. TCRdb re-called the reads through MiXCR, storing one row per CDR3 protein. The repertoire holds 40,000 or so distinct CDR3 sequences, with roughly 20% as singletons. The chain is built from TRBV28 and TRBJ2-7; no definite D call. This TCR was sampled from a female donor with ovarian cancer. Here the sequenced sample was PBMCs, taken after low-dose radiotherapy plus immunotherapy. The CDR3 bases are TGTGCCAGCAGTTCTCGTCGGACGCTAAGCGATGACTACGAGCAGTACTTC. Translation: CASSSRRTLSDDYEQYF. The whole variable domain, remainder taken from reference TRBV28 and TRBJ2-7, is DVKVTQSSRYLVKRTGEKVFLECVQDMDHENMFWYRQDPGLGLRLIYFSYDVKMKEKGDIPEGYSVSREKKERFSLILESASTNQTSMYLCASSSRRTLSDDYEQYFGPGTRLTVT.